This T cell receptor (beta chain) was sequenced during a study of cytomegalovirus exposure and HLA in healthy donors. As for the study in general: Earlier, about 179 million T cells were analyzed, and about 100 million unique TCR beta sequences were found among them. Study-wide results and caveats: A missense variant in DCLRE1C was later tied to TCR beta V- and J-gene trimming. Generally TCR sequences proved uncommon, though certain public TCRs appeared in numerous donors.

The PCR made use of 60 Vbeta and 13 Jbeta primers. In the study's own analysis: Later reanalysis found about 78 million unique TCR beta chains, around 9.9 million of them shared. Profiling relied on immunoSEQ multiplex PCR, and the TCRdb table lists in-frame clones only, not all of them. V and J calls and clone size are copied from that table; D and trimming were computed from the DNA. The sample shows approximately 140,000 clones, roughly 63% of them seen only once. About this clone: The antigen is not known. The sample contains more than one DNA sequence encoding this CDR3.

The CDR3 contains 14 residues. The V gene's germline CDR1 is SGHRS and CDR2 YFSETQ. The V gene end was trimmed by 4 bases and the J gene end by 4 bases; junction bases not matched to a gene: 5. This TCR came from a woman aged 55-70 years in good health and CMV-seropositive. V and J are TRBV5-1 and TRBJ1-5, with TRBD1 matching 7 bases. What was sequenced was PBMCs. DNA of the CDR3: TGCGCCAGCAGCCCTGGGGACAGAAATCAGCCCCAGCATTTT. This gives the protein CASSPGDRNQPQHF.